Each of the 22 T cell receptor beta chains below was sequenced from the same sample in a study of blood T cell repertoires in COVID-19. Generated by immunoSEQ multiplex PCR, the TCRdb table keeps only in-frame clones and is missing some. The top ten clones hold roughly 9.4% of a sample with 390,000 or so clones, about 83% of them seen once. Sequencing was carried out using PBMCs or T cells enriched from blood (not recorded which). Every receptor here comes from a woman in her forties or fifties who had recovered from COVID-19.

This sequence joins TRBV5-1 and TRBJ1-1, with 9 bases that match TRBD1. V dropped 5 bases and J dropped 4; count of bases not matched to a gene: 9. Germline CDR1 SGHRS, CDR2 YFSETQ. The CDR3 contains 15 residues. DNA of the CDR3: TGCGCCAGCAGTCCACAGGGGGCGGTTGGCACTGAAGCTTTCTTT. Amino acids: CASSPQGAVGTEAFF.

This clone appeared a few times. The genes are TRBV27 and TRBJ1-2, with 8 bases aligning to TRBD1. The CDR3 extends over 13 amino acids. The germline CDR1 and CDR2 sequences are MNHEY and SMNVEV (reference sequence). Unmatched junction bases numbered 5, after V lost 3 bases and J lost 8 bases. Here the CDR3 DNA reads TGTGCCAGCAGTTTGACAGGGGTGGGAGGCTACACCTTC. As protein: CASSLTGVGGYTF.

In DNA, the CDR3 is TGTGCCAGCTCACGGACGGACACCTACGAGCAGTACTTC. Residues: CASSRTDTYEQYF. V is TRBV18 and J is TRBJ2-7, with D maybe TRBD1 (5 bases). Germline CDR1 and CDR2: KGHSH and LQKENI. The CDR3 extends over 13 amino acids. Between the trimmed V and J ends, which lost 4 bases and 2 bases, there was a span of 9 bases.

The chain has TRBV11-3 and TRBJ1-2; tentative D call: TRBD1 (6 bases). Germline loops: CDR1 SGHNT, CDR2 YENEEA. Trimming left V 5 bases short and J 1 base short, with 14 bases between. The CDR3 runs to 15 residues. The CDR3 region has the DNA TGTGCCAGCAGCGCTCAGGGGCCATGTAACTATGGCTACACCTTC. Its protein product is CASSAQGPCNYGYTF.

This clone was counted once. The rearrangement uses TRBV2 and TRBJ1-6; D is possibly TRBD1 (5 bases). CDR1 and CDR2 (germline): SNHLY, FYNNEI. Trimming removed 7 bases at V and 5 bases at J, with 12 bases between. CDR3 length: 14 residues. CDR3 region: CASIRQPDNSPLHF. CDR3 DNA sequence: TGTGCCAGCATCAGACAGCCGGATAATTCACCCCTCCACTTT.

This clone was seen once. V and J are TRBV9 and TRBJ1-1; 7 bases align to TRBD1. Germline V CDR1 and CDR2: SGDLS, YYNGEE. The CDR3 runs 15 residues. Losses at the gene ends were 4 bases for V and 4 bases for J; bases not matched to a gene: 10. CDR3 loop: CASSYPPTGLTEAFF. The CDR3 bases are TGTGCCAGCAGCTACCCCCCGACAGGGCTCACTGAAGCTTTCTTT.

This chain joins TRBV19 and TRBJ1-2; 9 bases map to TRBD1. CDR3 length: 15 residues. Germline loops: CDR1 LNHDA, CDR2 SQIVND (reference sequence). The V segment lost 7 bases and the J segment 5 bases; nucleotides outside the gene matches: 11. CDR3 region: CASTTGGVNIYGYTF. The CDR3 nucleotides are TGTGCCAGTACAACAGGGGGCGTAAATATATATGGCTACACCTTC.

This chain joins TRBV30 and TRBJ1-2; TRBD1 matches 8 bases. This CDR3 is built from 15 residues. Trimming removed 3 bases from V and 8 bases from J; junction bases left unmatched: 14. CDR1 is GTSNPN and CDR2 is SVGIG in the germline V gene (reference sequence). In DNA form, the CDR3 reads TGTGCCTGGAGCCGCAACAGGGGGTTCGTGCGGGGCTACACCTTC. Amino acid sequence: CAWSRNRGFVRGYTF.

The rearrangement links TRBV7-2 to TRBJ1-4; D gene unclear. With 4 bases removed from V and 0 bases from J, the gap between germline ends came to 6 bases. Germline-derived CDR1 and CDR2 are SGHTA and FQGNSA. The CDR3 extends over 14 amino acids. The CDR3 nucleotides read TGTGCCAGCAGCTCCAGGACAACTAATGAAAAACTGTTTTTT. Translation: CASSSRTTNEKLFF.

CDR3 sequence reads: CATSKRRDSVLKLFF. The CDR3 region has the DNA TGTGCCACCTCTAAGCGCAGGGATTCGGTCCTAAAACTGTTTTTT. The chain links TRBV15 to TRBJ1-4; tentatively, D is TRBD1 (5 bases). The CDR3 extends over 15 amino acids. The V and J ends lost 8 bases and 10 bases respectively, with 23 bases between them. Germline V lookup: CDR1 LNHNV, CDR2 YYDKDF (reference sequence).

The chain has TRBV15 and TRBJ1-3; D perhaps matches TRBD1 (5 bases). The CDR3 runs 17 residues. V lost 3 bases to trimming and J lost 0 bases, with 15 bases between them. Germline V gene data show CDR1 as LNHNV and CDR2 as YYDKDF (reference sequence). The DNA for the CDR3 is TGTGCCACCAGCAGGAGACAGCCCTTCAGCTCTGGAAACACCATATATTTT. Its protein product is CATSRRQPFSSGNTIYF. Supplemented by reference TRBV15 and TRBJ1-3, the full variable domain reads DAMVIQNPRYQVTQFGKPVTLSCSQTLNHNVMYWYQQKSSQAPKLLFHYYDKDFNNEADTPDNFQSRRPNTSFCFLDIRSPGLGDTAMYLCATSRRQPFSSGNTIYFGEGSWLTVV.

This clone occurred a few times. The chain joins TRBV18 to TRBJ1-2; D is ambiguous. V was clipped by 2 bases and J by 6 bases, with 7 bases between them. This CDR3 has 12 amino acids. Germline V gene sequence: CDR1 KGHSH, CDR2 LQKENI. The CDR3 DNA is TGTGCCAGCTCACCATACGGTGATGGCTACACCTTC. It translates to CASSPYGDGYTF.

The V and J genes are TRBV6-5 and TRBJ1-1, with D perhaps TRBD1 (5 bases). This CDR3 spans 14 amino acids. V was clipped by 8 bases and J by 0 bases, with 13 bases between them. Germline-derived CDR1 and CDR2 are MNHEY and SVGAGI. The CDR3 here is CASWGDPMNTEAFF. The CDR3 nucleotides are TGTGCCAGCTGGGGGGACCCCATGAACACTGAAGCTTTCTTT.

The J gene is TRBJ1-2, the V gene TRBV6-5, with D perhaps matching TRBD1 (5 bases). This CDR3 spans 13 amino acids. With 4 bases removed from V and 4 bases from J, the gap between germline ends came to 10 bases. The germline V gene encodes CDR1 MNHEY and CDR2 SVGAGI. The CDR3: CASSLGGFYGYTF. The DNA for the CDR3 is TGTGCCAGCAGTTTGGGGGGGTTCTATGGCTACACCTTC.

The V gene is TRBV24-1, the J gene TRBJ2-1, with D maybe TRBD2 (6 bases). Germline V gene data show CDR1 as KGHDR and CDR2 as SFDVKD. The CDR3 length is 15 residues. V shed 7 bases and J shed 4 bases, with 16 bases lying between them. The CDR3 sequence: CATSRRDVRYNEQFF. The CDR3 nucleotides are TGTGCCACCAGCCGGCGGGATGTAAGATACAATGAGCAGTTCTTC.

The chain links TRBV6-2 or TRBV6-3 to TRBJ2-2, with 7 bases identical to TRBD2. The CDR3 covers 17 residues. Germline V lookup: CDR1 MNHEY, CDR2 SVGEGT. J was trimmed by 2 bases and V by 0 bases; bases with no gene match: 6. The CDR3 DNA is TGTGCCAGCAGTTACTCGAGACTAGCCCCTAACACCGGGGAGCTGTTTTTT. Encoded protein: CASSYSRLAPNTGELFF.

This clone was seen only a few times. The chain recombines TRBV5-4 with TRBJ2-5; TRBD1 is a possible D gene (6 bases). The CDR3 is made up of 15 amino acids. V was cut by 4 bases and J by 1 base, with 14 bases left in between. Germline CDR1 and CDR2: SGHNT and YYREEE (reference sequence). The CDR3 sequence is CASSLRQDPQETQYF. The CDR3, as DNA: TGTGCCAGCAGCCTACGACAGGACCCCCAAGAGACCCAGTACTTC.

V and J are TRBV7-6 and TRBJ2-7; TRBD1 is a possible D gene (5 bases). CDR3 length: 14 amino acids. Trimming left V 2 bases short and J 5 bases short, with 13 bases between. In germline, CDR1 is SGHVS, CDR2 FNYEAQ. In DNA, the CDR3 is TGTGCCAGCAGCTTACAAGTCAGGGCCCACGAGCAGTACTTC. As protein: CASSLQVRAHEQYF. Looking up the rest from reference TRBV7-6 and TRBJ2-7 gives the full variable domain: GAGVSQSPRYKVTKRGQDVALRCDPISGHVSLYWYRQALGQGPEFLTYFNYEAQQDKSGLPNDRFSAERPEGSISTLTIQRTEQRDSAMYRCASSLQVRAHEQYFGPGTRLTVT.

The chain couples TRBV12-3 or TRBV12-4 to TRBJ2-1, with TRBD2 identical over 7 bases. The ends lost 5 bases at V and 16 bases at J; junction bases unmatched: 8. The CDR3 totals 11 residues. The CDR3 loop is CASSPGGLRFF. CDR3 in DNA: TGTGCCAGCAGTCCGGGGGGTTTGAGATTCTTC.

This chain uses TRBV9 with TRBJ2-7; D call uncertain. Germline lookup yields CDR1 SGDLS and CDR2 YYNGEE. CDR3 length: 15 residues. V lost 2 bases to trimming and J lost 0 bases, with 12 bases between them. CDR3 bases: TGTGCCAGCAGCGTTGGTCAGTCTAGCTCCTACGAGCAGTACTTC. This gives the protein CASSVGQSSSYEQYF.

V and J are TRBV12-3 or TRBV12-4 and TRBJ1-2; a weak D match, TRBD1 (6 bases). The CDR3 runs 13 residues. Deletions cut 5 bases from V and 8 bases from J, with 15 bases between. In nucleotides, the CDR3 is TGTGCCAGCAGTGCCGACAGGCTGGGGGGCTACACCTTC. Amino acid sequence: CASSADRLGGYTF.

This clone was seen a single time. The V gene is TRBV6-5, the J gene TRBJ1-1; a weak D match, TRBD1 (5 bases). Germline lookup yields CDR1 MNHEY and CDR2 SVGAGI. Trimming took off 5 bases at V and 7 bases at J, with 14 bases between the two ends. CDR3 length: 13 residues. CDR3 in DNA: TGTGCCAGCAGTCCCCCTCGGGGGGGTGAAGCTTTCTTT. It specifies CASSPPRGGEAFF.